The rows below give T cell receptor beta chains drawn from one sample of a study of T cells in Graves' hyperthyroidism and ophthalmopathy. MiXCR, run by TCRdb on the multiplex PCR reads, gives a single entry per CDR3 protein. Counted here are about 640,000 distinct CDR3 sequences, less than 25% occurring once; the ten biggest clones make up 30% to 40%. Material for sequencing was blood. These receptor sequences come from a young man with Graves' ophthalmopathy. Each CDR3 is given with its conserved first and last residue. D genes are given only for firm matches. Size tells how often a clone was seen (once, few, many) or the class of an expanded clone, and some rows leave it out.

-,-,TRBV5-1,TRBJ2-7,CASSPSTRSGAEQYF,TGCGCCAGCAGCCCATCGACACGCTCCGGGGCCGAGCAGTACTTC
many,-,TRBV19,TRBJ1-1,CASSIGLTEMNTEAFF,TGTGCCAGTAGTATCGGCTTGACAGAGATGAACACTGAAGCTTTCTTT
-,-,TRBV29-1,TRBJ1-4,CSALVEVNEKLFF,TGCAGCGCCCTGGTGGAGGTAAATGAAAAACTGTTTTTT
many,TRBD2,TRBV7-9,TRBJ2-1,CASSSTSGTNYNEQFF,TGTGCCAGCAGCTCCACTAGCGGGACTAATTACAATGAGCAGTTCTTC
-,-,TRBV5-1,TRBJ2-7,CASSFMGPGYEQYF,TGCGCCAGCAGCTTCATGGGACCGGGCTACGAGCAGTACTTC
-,-,TRBV11-2,TRBJ2-4,CASTPGVKNIQYF,TGTGCCAGCACCCCTGGGGTCAAAAACATTCAGTACTTC
-,TRBD2,TRBV19,TRBJ2-2,CASSAGTRNTGELFF,TGTGCCAGTAGCGCTGGGACTAGGAACACCGGGGAGCTGTTTTTT
many,-,TRBV7-3,TRBJ2-3,CASSSQGLSTDTQYF,TGTGCCAGCAGCTCTCAGGGGCTCAGCACAGATACGCAGTATTTT
many,TRBD2,TRBV24-1,TRBJ2-3,CATSDPGLAGESDTQYF,TGTGCCACCAGTGATCCCGGACTAGCGGGAGAATCAGATACGCAGTATTTT
many,-,TRBV7-2,TRBJ2-1,CASSLVPSSYNEQFF,TGTGCCAGCAGCTTAGTCCCGAGCTCCTACAATGAGCAGTTCTTC
-,-,TRBV29-1,TRBJ2-3,CSVEGGHDTQYF,TGCAGCGTTGAAGGAGGCCATGATACGCAGTATTTT
few,TRBD2,TRBV11-3,TRBJ2-3,CASSSWGAGLAGDDTQYF,TGTGCCAGCAGCTCGTGGGGAGCGGGACTAGCGGGGGATGATACGCAGTATTTT
few,TRBD2,TRBV30,TRBJ2-3,CAWSAGGLHTQYF,TGTGCCTGGAGTGCGGGAGGGCTCCATACGCAGTATTTT
many,TRBD2,TRBV7-2,TRBJ2-1,CASSAFAGDDNEQFF,TGTGCCAGCAGCGCCTTCGCGGGAGACGACAATGAGCAGTTCTTC
few,TRBD1,TRBV6-1,TRBJ1-2,CASSSGRTGRVGYGYTF,TGTGCCAGCAGTTCCGGCCGGACAGGGCGGGTTGGGTATGGCTACACCTTC
-,TRBD2,TRBV20-1,TRBJ2-3,CSANGLAGYTDTQYF,TGCAGTGCAAATGGACTAGCGGGATACACAGATACGCAGTATTTT
-,TRBD1,TRBV5-1,TRBJ1-4,CASSKTGDEKLFF,TGCGCCAGCAGCAAGACAGGGGATGAAAAACTGTTTTTT
-,-,TRBV3-1,TRBJ2-2,CASSQLMGSGELFF,TGTGCCAGCAGCCAACTGATGGGTTCCGGGGAGCTGTTTTTT
-,-,TRBV29-1,TRBJ2-2,CSVDGFDTGELFF,TGCAGCGTTGACGGGTTCGACACCGGGGAGCTGTTTTTT
-,-,TRBV20-1,TRBJ2-3,CSAEPGRATDTQYF,TGCAGTGCTGAACCGGGTCGGGCTACAGATACGCAGTATTTT
few,-,TRBV4-3,TRBJ2-7,CASSQDEAGLREQYF,TGCGCCAGCAGCCAAGATGAGGCAGGGTTGCGCGAGCAGTACTTC
-,-,TRBV12-3/TRBV12-4,TRBJ2-2,CATRGPANTGELFF,TGTGCCACCCGGGGTCCGGCGAACACCGGGGAGCTGTTTTTT
few,-,TRBV18,TRBJ1-2,CASSPGDYPNYGYTF,TGTGCCAGCTCACCTGGGGACTACCCTAACTATGGCTACACCTTC
many,-,TRBV7-2,TRBJ2-7,CASSPLRGKTYEQYF,TGTGCCAGCAGCCCCTTGAGAGGGAAGACCTACGAGCAGTACTTC
-,TRBD1,TRBV5-1,TRBJ2-6,CASSFGQGVGGANVLTF,TGCGCCAGCAGCTTCGGACAGGGGGTAGGTGGGGCCAACGTCCTGACTTTC
once,-,TRBV15,TRBJ1-3,CATSRDPGYGNTIYF,TGTGCCACCAGCAGAGATCCCGGCTACGGAAACACCATATATTTT
few,-,TRBV6-5,TRBJ2-2,CASSFREDKPTGELFF,TGTGCCAGCAGTTTCAGGGAGGACAAGCCCACCGGGGAGCTGTTTTTT
-,-,TRBV6-1,TRBJ1-1,CASRRIGGVTEAFF,TGTGCCAGCAGGCGAATAGGGGGGGTCACTGAAGCTTTCTTT
many,-,TRBV6-5,TRBJ1-2,CASSYSGTTSYGYTF,TGTGCCAGCAGTTACTCGGGGACTACTTCCTATGGCTACACCTTC
-,-,TRBV7-9,TRBJ2-5,CASSLVGAGPEQETQYF,TGTGCCAGCAGCTTAGTGGGGGCAGGGCCCGAACAAGAGACCCAGTACTTC
many,TRBD2,TRBV12-3/TRBV12-4,TRBJ2-1,CASRLGGTSGSVF,TGTGCCAGCAGACTGGGGGGTACTAGCGGGAGTGTCTTC
many,TRBD2,TRBV7-9,TRBJ2-7,CASSLATSGYEQYF,TGTGCCAGCAGCTTGGCAACTAGCGGTTACGAGCAGTACTTC
many,TRBD1,TRBV28,TRBJ2-1,CASSFRDSRYNEQFF,TGTGCCAGCAGTTTTAGGGACAGCCGATACAATGAGCAGTTCTTC
many,TRBD2,TRBV20-1,TRBJ2-7,CSARPAGSYEQYF,TGCAGTGCGAGGCCAGCGGGATCCTACGAGCAGTACTTC
-,-,TRBV19,TRBJ2-3,CASSIVGDTQYF,TGTGCCAGTAGTATAGTAGGAGATACGCAGTATTTT
many,-,TRBV20-1,TRBJ1-5,CSASPGNGNQPQHF,TGCAGTGCTAGCCCAGGGAATGGCAATCAGCCCCAGCATTTT
-,-,TRBV18,TRBJ1-1,CANSLDRRLAFF,TGTGCCAACTCCCTCGACAGGCGGTTAGCTTTCTTT
many,-,TRBV18,TRBJ2-7,CASSPLGSYEQYF,TGTGCCAGCTCACCACTGGGGAGCTACGAGCAGTACTTC
-,-,TRBV5-1,TRBJ2-5,CASSFGTRQETQYF,TGCGCCAGCAGCTTCGGGACGAGGCAAGAGACCCAGTACTTC
few,TRBD1,TRBV28,TRBJ1-4,CASSWGQQNEKLFF,TGTGCCAGCAGTTGGGGACAGCAAAATGAAAAACTGTTTTTT
-,TRBD2,TRBV5-6,TRBJ2-3,CASSFWTSGTDTQYF,TGTGCCAGCAGCTTTTGGACTAGCGGCACAGATACGCAGTATTTT
once,-,TRBV19,TRBJ1-4,CASTADEKLFF,TGTGCCAGTACTGCGGATGAAAAACTGTTTTTT
many,TRBD1,TRBV18,TRBJ1-1,CASSPGQGAFEAFF,TGTGCCAGCTCACCAGGACAGGGCGCATTTGAAGCTTTCTTT
few,-,TRBV12-3/TRBV12-4,TRBJ1-5,CASSRGPEPYSNQPQHF,TGTGCCAGCAGCCGTGGGCCCGAACCCTATAGCAATCAGCCCCAGCATTTT
many,TRBD2,TRBV18,TRBJ2-5,CATSGTSYGETQYF,TGTGCCACCTCCGGGACTAGCTACGGGGAGACCCAGTACTTC
-,TRBD1,TRBV28,TRBJ2-7,CASSLGQGWEQYF,TGTGCCAGCAGTCTTGGACAGGGGTGGGAGCAGTACTTC
few,-,TRBV7-9,TRBJ1-5,CASSLRIDRVSNQPQHF,TGTGCCAGCAGCTTACGGATTGATAGGGTGAGCAATCAGCCCCAGCATTTT
-,TRBD1,TRBV12-3/TRBV12-4,TRBJ1-3,CASSLRTGDRNTIYF,TGTGCCAGCAGTCTGAGAACAGGGGATCGAAACACCATATATTTT
-,-,TRBV5-1,TRBJ2-3,CDSSLDRTITDTQYF,TGCGACAGCAGCTTGGACCGAACCATCACAGATACGCAGTATTTT
-,-,TRBV5-6,TRBJ2-1,CASSLGFGISVSSYNEQFF,TGTGCCAGCAGCTTGGGCTTCGGGATTAGCGTTAGCTCCTACAATGAGCAGTTCTTC